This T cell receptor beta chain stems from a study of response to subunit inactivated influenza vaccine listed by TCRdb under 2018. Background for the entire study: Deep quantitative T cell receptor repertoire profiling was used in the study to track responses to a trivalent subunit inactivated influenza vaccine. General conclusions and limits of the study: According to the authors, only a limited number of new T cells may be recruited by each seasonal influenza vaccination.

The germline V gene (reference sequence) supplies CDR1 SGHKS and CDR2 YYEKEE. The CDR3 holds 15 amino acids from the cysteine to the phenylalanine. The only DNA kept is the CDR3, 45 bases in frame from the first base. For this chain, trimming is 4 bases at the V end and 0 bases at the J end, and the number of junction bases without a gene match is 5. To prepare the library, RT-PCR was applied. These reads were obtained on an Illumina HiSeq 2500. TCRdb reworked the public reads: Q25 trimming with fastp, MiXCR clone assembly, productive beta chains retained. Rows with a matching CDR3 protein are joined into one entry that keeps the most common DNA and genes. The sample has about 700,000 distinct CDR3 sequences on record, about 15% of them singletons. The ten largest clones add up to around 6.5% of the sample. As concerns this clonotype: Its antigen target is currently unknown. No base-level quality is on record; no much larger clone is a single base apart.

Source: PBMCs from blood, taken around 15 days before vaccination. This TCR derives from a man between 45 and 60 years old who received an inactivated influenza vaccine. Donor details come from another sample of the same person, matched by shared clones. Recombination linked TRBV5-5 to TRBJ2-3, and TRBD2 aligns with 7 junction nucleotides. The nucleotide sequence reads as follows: TGTGCCAGCAGCGCTCGGGGGGACAGCACAGATACGCAGTATTTT. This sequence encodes CASSARGDSTDTQYF.